What follows are 5 T cell receptor beta chains derived from one specimen sequenced in a study of post-analysis software for immune sequencing data. Study-wide results and caveats: The five TRBV segments detected at higher frequency in patients than in controls included TRBV5-6, TRBV5-1 and TRBV20-1.

Unique-molecular-identifier-tagged TCR beta cDNA libraries were used. TCRdb re-analysed the PCR reads in MiXCR, keeping a single row per CDR3 protein. Of about 380,000 distinct CDR3 sequences in the sample, roughly 38% were seen once. Their antigens are not known. The specimen was blood. Source of these receptors: a girl between 10 and 17 years old with multiple sclerosis.

J is TRBJ2-3 and V is TRBV21-1; the D segment call TRBD2 is taken from the table without a DNA check. TRBV21-1 is deemed a pseudogene. The CDR3 has 16 amino acids. For the CDR3, the DNA is TGTGCCAGCAGCAAAACGGAGCGGGGGAGCACAGATACGCAGTATTTT. Its protein product is CASSKTERGSTDTQYF.

In DNA form, the CDR3 reads TGTGCCAGCAGCCAAGGGTATTTT. This sequence encodes CASSQGYF. The chain has TRBV3-1 and TRBJ2-3, with D unresolved. The CDR3 totals 8 residues. V was pared by 1 base and J by 14 bases, with 1 base between. Germline V gene lookup returns CDR1 LGHDT and CDR2 YNNKEL (reference sequence).

This clonotype was seen only a few times. V usage is TRBV12-3 or TRBV12-4 and J usage is TRBJ1-6, with 7 bases that match TRBD1. The CDR3 sequence is 14 residues long. The ends lost 3 bases at V and 8 bases at J; junction bases unmatched: 4. The CDR3 DNA reads TGTGCCAGCAGTTTTAGGCAGGGGGATTCACCCCTCCACTTT. Its translation: CASSFRQGDSPLHF.

The sample holds a few counts of this clonotype. The chain uses TRBV25-1 and TRBJ2-3; TRBD1 is a possible D gene (5 bases). V was pared by 1 base and J by 6 bases, with 14 bases between. Germline V lookup: CDR1 MGHDK, CDR2 SYGVNS. The CDR3 is made up of 15 amino acids. This CDR3 reads CASSELWGLTDTQYF. CDR3 bases: TGTGCCAGCAGTGAATTGTGGGGCTTAACCGATACGCAGTATTTT.

CDR3 amino acids: CASSSQGTGLEAFF. In DNA, the CDR3 is TGTGCCAGCAGTTCCCAAGGGACAGGGCTTGAAGCTTTCTTT. The V gene is TRBV12-3 or TRBV12-4, the J gene TRBJ1-1, with 9 positions matching TRBD1. The CDR3 has 14 residues. V shed 4 bases and J 7 bases; nucleotides not matched to a gene: 7.